This T cell receptor (beta chain) came from a study of T-cell reconstitution after alpha-beta-depleted transplantation in children. This clonotype occurred many times. The CDR3 covers 15 residues. V was clipped by 3 bases and J by 2 bases, with 11 bases between them. A library of TCRbeta sequences, prepared with unique molecular identifiers, was generated. TCRdb reprocessed the PCR reads with MiXCR, giving one entry per CDR3 protein. Of about 640,000 distinct CDR3 sequences in the sample, 16% were seen once. The TCR sequence derives from a human donor who donated a stem cell graft to a child with acute myeloid leukemia. The chain joins TRBV12-3 or TRBV12-4 to TRBJ2-1; D uncertain. The source was PBMCs from the stem cell graft donor, collected from the stem cell graft. This CDR3 is CASSFLSSAYNEQFF. For the CDR3, the DNA is TGTGCCAGCAGTTTTTTGTCCTCTGCCTACAATGAGCAGTTCTTC.